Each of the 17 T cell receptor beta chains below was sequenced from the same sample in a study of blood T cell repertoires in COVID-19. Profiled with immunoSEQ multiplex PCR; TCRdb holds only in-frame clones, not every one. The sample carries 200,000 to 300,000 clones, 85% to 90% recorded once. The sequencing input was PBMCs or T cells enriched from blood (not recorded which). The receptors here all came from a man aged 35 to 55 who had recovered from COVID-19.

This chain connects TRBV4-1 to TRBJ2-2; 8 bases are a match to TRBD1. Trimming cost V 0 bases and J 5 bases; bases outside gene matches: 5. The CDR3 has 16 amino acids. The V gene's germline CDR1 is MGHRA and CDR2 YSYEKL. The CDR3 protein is CASSQDRTGGTGELFF. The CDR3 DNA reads TGCGCCAGCAGCCAAGATCGTACAGGGGGGACCGGGGAGCTGTTTTTT.

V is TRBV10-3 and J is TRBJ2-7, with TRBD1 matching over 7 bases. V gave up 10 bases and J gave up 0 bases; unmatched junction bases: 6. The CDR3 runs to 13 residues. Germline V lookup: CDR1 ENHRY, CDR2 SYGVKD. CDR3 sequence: CATEDRVSYEQYF. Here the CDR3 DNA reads TGTGCCACCGAAGACAGGGTCTCCTACGAGCAGTACTTC.

In nucleotides, the CDR3 is TGTGCCAGCAGCGCCTTTAGCACCTCTGGAAACACCATATATTTT. As protein: CASSAFSTSGNTIYF. This sequence joins TRBV27 and TRBJ1-3; the D is unclear. V was trimmed by 6 bases and J by 0 bases, leaving 12 bases between them. The CDR3 has 15 residues. The germline V gene encodes CDR1 MNHEY and CDR2 SMNVEV (reference sequence).

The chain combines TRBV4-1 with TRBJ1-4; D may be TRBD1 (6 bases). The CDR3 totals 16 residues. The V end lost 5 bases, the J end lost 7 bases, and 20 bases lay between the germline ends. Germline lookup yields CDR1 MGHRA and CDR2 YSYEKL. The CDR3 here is CASSSHSQGLSEKLFF. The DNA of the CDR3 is TGCGCCAGCAGCTCCCACTCACAGGGTTTAAGTGAAAAACTGTTTTTT.

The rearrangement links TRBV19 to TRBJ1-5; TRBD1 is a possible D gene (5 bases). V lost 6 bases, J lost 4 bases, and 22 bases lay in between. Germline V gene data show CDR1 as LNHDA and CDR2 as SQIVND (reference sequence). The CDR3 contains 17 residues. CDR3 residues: CASRAWGTLGGNQPQHF. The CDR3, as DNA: TGTGCCAGTAGAGCTTGGGGGACCCTGGGGGGAAATCAGCCCCAGCATTTT.

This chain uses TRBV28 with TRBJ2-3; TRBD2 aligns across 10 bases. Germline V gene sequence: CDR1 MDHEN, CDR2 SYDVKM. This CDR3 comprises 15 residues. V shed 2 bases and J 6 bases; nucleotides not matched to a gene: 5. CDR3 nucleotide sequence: TGTGCCAGCAGTTTAGAAGCGGGGGGGGTGGATACGCAGTATTTT. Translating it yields CASSLEAGGVDTQYF. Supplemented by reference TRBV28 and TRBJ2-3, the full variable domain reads DVKVTQSSRYLVKRTGEKVFLECVQDMDHENMFWYRQDPGLGLRLIYFSYDVKMKEKGDIPEGYSVSREKKERFSLILESASTNQTSMYLCASSLEAGGVDTQYFGPGTRLTVL.

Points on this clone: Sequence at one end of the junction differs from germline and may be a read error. CDR3 nucleotide sequence: TGTGCCAGCAGCGTAGTCCCCGAGCTAGCGGGGGACCAATGGGTCTTC. Its translation is CASSVVPELAGDQWVF. V is TRBV9 and J is TRBJ2-1; 10 positions agree with TRBD2. From germline, CDR1 is SGDLS and CDR2 YYNGEE. The CDR3 length is 16 residues.

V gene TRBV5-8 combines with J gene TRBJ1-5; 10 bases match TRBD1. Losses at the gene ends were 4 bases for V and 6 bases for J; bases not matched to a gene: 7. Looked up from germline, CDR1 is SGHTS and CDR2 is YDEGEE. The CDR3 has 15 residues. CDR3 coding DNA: TGTGCCAGCAGCCGAGGGACAGGGGTTAGTCAGCCCCAGCATTTT. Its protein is CASSRGTGVSQPQHF.

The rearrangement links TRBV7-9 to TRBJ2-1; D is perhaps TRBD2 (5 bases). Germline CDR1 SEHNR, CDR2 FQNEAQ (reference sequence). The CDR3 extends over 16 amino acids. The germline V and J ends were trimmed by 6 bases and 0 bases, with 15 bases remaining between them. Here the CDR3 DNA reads TGTGCCAGCAGTGCGGGCAGCACCAGCTCCTACAATGAGCAGTTCTTC. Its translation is CASSAGSTSSYNEQFF.

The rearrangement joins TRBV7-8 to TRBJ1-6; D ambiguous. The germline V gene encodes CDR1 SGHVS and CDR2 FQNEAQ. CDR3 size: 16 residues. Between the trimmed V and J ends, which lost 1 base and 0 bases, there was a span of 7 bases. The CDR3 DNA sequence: TGTGCCAGCAGCTTAGGTAGTGGCTCCTATAATTCACCCCTCCACTTT. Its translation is CASSLGSGSYNSPLHF.

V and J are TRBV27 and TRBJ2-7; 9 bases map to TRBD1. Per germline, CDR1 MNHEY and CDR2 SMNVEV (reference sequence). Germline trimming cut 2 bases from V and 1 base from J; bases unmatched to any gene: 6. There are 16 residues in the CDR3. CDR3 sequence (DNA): TGTGCCAGCAGTTTAACATACAGGGGGCCTTCCTACGAGCAGTACTTC. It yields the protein CASSLTYRGPSYEQYF.

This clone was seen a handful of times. The CDR3 DNA sequence: TGTGCCATCAGACCGCCCGGGACTAGCGGTACCGGGGAGCTGTTTTTT. Translated, it gives CAIRPPGTSGTGELFF. The rearrangement uses TRBV10-3 and TRBJ2-2, with 11 bases matching TRBD2. CDR1 is ENHRY and CDR2 is SYGVKD in the germline V gene. This CDR3 has 16 residues. V was pared by 6 bases and J by 5 bases, with 8 bases of the junction left unmatched.

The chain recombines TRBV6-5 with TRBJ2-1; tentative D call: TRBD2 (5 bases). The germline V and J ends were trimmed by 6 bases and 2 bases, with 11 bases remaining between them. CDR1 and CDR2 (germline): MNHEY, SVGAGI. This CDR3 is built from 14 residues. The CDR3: CASRGSVAYNEQFF. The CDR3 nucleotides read TGTGCCAGCAGAGGTAGCGTGGCCTACAATGAGCAGTTCTTC.

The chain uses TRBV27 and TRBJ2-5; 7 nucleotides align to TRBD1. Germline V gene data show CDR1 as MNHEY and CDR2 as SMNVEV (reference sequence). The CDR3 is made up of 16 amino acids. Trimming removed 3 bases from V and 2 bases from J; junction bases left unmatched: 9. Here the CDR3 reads CASSFHDPGQQETQYF. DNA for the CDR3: TGTGCCAGCAGTTTCCACGATCCGGGACAGCAAGAGACCCAGTACTTC.

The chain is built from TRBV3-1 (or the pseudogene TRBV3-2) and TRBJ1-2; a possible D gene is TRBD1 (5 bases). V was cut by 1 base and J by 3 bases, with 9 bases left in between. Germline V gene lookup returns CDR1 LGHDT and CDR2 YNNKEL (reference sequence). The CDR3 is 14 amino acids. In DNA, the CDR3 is TGTGCCAGCAGCCAAGTAGACAGTTACTATGGCTACACCTTC. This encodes CASSQVDSYYGYTF.

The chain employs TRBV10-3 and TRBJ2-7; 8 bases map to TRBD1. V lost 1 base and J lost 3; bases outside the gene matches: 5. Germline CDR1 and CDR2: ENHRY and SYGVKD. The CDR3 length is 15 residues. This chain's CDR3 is CAISELTGGNYEQYF. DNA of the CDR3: TGTGCCATCAGTGAGTTAACAGGGGGGAACTACGAGCAGTACTTC.

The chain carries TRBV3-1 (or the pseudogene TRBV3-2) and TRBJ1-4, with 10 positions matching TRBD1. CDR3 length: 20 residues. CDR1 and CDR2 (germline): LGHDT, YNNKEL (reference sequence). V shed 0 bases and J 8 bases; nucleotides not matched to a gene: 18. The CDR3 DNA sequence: TGTGCCAGCAGCCAAGATAATCGTTTGTGGACAGGGGGATGCCGAGAAAAACTGTTTTTT. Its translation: CASSQDNRLWTGGCREKLFF.